This T cell receptor (beta chain) was sequenced during a study of blood T cell repertoires in COVID-19. For the study at large: Spain, Italy and the United States supplied samples that represented acute and convalescent COVID-19.

Participants spanned ages about 18 to 100 years and resided in around 25 US areas. Each participant's cohort was designated according to participant-reported clinical history. The recovered donors of Cohort 3 showed two negative PCRs, clearance, or symptom resolution. The CDR3 extends over 17 amino acids. After removal of 4 bases from V and 2 bases from J, the junction contained 12 bases not matched to a gene. CDR1 SGHRS and CDR2 YFSETQ come from the germline V gene. Profiling relied on immunoSEQ multiplex PCR, and the TCRdb table lists in-frame clones only, not all of them. This sample has 160,000 or so clones; less than 85% occur once, and the top ten carry about a sixth.

The clonotype originates from a man in his 60s who had recovered from COVID-19. V and J are TRBV5-1 and TRBJ2-1, with 7 bases identical to TRBD1. Sample: PBMCs or T cells enriched from blood (not recorded which). In nucleotides, the CDR3 is TGCGCCAGCAGCGAACAGAGACAGGGTAGGGCCTACAATGAGCAGTTCTTC. As protein: CASSEQRQGRAYNEQFF.